This TCR beta chain was recovered during a study of blood T cell repertoires in COVID-19 (TCRdb year 2020). Regarding the complete study: The collaborator samples originated in the United States, Italy and Spain and spanned the acute and convalescent phases of COVID-19. Where HLA class I and class II types were available, the types were taken from metadata supplied by the sample provider, not from assay-based typing. Sample metadata almost always included a de-identified subject ID, COVID-19 status, age in years and sex. Samples were obtained from the ongoing ImmuneRACE study (first 160 participants) and from about 1,300 subjects provided by 6 global collaborators. Deeply sampled blood TCRbeta repertoires from subjects exposed to, actively infected with, or recovered from COVID-19 were included in the dataset. The repertoires were released in a freely available public database intended as a resource for research on the immune response to SARS-CoV-2. The material from the prospective study consisted of cDNA or gDNA derived from T cells, B-cell-depleted T cells, or PBMCs. What the work shows at the level of the full study, not this receptor alone: The quantity of clinical and demographic metadata differed by source and by participant and was supplied without curation.

Details on this clone: Its antigen has not been determined. No base quality information exists; no much larger clone differs at one position.

The collaborating institutions used their own protocols to collect whole blood in K2EDTA tubes. For TCRbeta analysis, collaborator samples were shipped as frozen whole blood, as isolated PBMCs, or as DNA extracted from either sample type. The cysteine opens and the phenylalanine closes a CDR3 of 12 amino acids. CDR3 DNA only is kept here, 36 bases in frame from base 1. The germline V gene (reference sequence) yields SGHNT for CDR1 and YYREEE for CDR2. The junction shows trimming of 7 bases on V and 5 bases on J, plus 9 bases between the germline ends. TCRbeta CDR3 regions were amplified from genomic DNA using the immunoSEQ Assay, a bias-controlled multiplex PCR. For the original study's pipeline: Nucleated cell counts per sample were estimated from amplification of reference gene primers within the assay. To quantify the absolute abundance of each unique TCRbeta CDR3 rearrangement, sequence reads were collapsed and filtered. For each sample, productive Simpson clonality was calculated as the square root of Simpson's diversity index across productive rearrangements. Here the immuneACCESS table is served through TCRdb, limited to in-frame sequences with V and J called. Missing clones are a known gap in these copies; in checked studies unresolved V genes cover under half, and the rest lacks a known reason. The V and J calls and clone size come from that table; D and trimming were worked out from the DNA. The sample table holds around 300,000 clones, of which approximately 86% were seen once. The ten largest make up roughly 9% of the sample.

Here the chain combines TRBV5-4 and TRBJ1-4, with a weak D call of TRBD1 (5 bases match). This TCR derives from a man younger than 30 with active or convalescent COVID-19. Specimen: peripheral blood. The CDR3 protein is CASSPGNEKLFF. In nucleotides, the sequence is TGTGCCAGCTCCCCAGGGAATGAAAAACTGTTTTTT.